This T cell receptor (beta chain) was retrieved from a study of cytomegalovirus exposure and HLA in healthy donors. Study-level background: Around 77% of 398 genotyped donors fell in the Caucasian-associated ancestry cluster. Points from the study as a whole: It was reported that the classifier diagnosed cytomegalovirus status with high specificity and sensitivity in both the original and validation cohorts.

Germline values: CDR1 MNHNY, CDR2 SVGAGI (reference sequence). This CDR3 has 15 amino acids. It was with 60 Vbeta and 13 Jbeta primers that the PCR ran. Using immunoSEQ multiplex PCR, the repertoire was profiled, and TCRdb retains in-frame clones only, with some absent. The table lists about 130,000 clones, around 80% of them singletons. Concerning this clone: Antigen specificity is unknown. An end of the junction differs from the germline gene, which may be a read error.

Material: PBMCs. The chain is built from TRBV6-6 and TRBJ2-4, with 7 bases identical to TRBD1. This receptor was taken from a female donor in good health and CMV-seronegative. CDR3 DNA sequence: TGTGCCAGCAGTCCGCTCGACAGGGCCAAAAACAGTCAGTACTTC. Protein: CASSPLDRAKNSQYF.